This T cell receptor beta chain was profiled in a study of cytomegalovirus exposure and HLA in healthy donors (dated 2017 in TCRdb). With regard to the full study: In an earlier analysis of some 610 of the donors, 276 Gb of sequence data and some 120 million unique TCR beta sequences from 180 million or so T cells were reported. Around 320 gigabases of sequencing data and tens of millions of unique TCR sequences were included in an early release covering around 600 HLA-typed donors. The genetic ancestry cluster associated with self-reported Caucasian donors included roughly 84% of the roughly 400 genotyped donors. The aim of the study was to test whether cataloging public T cell receptors could identify signatures of past pathogen exposure. The study profiled the T cell repertoires of under 850 subjects by immunosequencing and related them to cytomegalovirus serostatus. Besides the first cohort of hundreds of subjects, a separate validation cohort made up of around 120 different subjects was used. To predict cytomegalovirus infection status, the study brought together high-throughput TCR immunosequencing, statistical association of individual TCRs with disease status, and machine learning. A later analysis re-analyzed previously published TCR beta repertoires from 500 to 700 donors and added high-resolution HLA genotyping to study TCR occurrence patterns. Rather than using new phenotypic data, the later analysis identified candidate immune exposures from TCR beta sequences and from how often those sequences occurred across donors. To decide whether each TCR beta V gene segment behaved as functional or pseudogenic, an earlier analysis of some 600 of the donors relied on high-throughput TCR beta sequencing. Alongside the repertoire data, information on donor age, sex, ethnicity and CMV serostatus was compiled. In a later genetic analysis, genome-wide SNP genotypes for about 60% of the 666 donors were used, and that subset was treated as a discovery cohort. Every discovery cohort repertoire had been produced on one sequencing platform. Both class I and class II loci were covered by HLA typing, at four-digit resolution. Typing coverage varied by locus: roughly 629-640 donors for A, B, C, DRB1 and DQB1; approximately 500 for DQA1; 600 to 610 for DPA1; 450 to 480 for DPB1. Because of strong linkage in the cohort, four to six DR-DQ haplotypes were treated as single units for association and clustering. On average, about 240,000 unique TCR beta nucleotide sequences were sequenced per donor among 300 to 500 genotyped donors of the cohort, with around 19% of those sequences being non-productive.

The library relied on the immunoSEQ multiplex PCR assay. A mixture of 60 forward primers for TCR Vbeta segments and 13 reverse primers for TCR Jbeta segments was used in the multiplex PCR. The CDR3 region of rearranged TCR beta genes was amplified from genomic DNA by a multiplex PCR assay. The amplified TCR beta libraries were sequenced on the Illumina HiSeq System as 87-base-pair reads. In the source study's methods: In a later analysis, 77 million or so unique TCR beta chains were counted across the 500 to 850 repertoires, and around 10 million of these chains were shared by at least two donors. A nearest-neighbor algorithm error-corrected the raw reads and collapsed the reads into unique sequences, merging closely related sequences to remove PCR and sequencing errors. To assign V, D and J gene segments, CDR3 sequences were aligned to IMGT reference sequences. Each retained sequence needed at least a six-nucleotide match to both a V gene segment and a J gene segment. Rearrangements were called productive when the CDR3 lacked stop codons and stayed in frame with V and J; all others were non-productive. Following IMGT convention, CDR3 was defined as the stretch from the second conserved V-encoded cysteine up to the conserved J-encoded phenylalanine. In an earlier analysis of approximately 500 of the donors, sequences lacking an unambiguous match to a single V gene segment were excluded. An earlier analysis of approximately 590 of the donors classified V segments as functional when productive rearrangements were above 56.7% and as segregating when the standard deviation between donors was above 5%. A statistical classification framework was developed to diagnose cytomegalovirus status using the catalog of TCR beta chain sequences. A later analysis assigned V and J genes by comparing TCR nucleotide sequences with IMGT/GENE-DB human TR gene sequences. The TCRdist pipeline was used in a later analysis to assign CDR3 sequences and most-parsimonious VDJ recombination scenarios. A later analysis defined each TCR beta chain by its CDR3 amino acid sequence plus V-gene family, and excluded reads lacking a unique V-gene family. A later analysis removed several hundred highly shared, low-generation-probability nucleotide sequences to deal with suspected cross-contamination and a sequencing artifact. In a later analysis, a clonal expansion index for each public chain was calculated from normalized within-repertoire ranks of inferred template counts. In a later analysis, generation probabilities were computed using a VDJ recombination model fitted to out-of-frame rearrangements, and the results were checked against IGoR. In a later analysis, hypergeometric tests were used to score TCR-TCR, TCR-HLA and TCR-CMV co-occurrence, with a repertoire-size bias correction applied to TCR pairs. To estimate false discovery rates, a later analysis permuted the HLA or CMV assignments 20 times. A later analysis grouped co-occurring TCRs with DBSCAN, adding TCRdist sequence similarity when clustering within HLA-allele-positive subsets. Repertoires with fewer than 30,000 or more than 120,000 public chains, plus five repertoires with anomalous nucleotide sharing, were excluded from co-occurrence clustering. Entries here come from immuneACCESS through TCRdb and include only in-frame sequences with V and J called. Some clones fail to appear in such tables; in the studies checked, an unresolved V gene covers under half of the shortfall, and the cause of the remainder is unknown. V and J calls and clone size follow that table, whereas D and trimming were derived from the DNA. The sample profile shows about 120,000 clones; about 83% of them were found once. 2.7% of the sample rests with the top ten.

The cohort consisted of 600 to 750 healthy bone marrow donors. All cohort members were sampled while nominally healthy, although unrecorded immune exposures were likely present. The donor tested CMV seropositive and was one of the 289 seropositive cohort members. Each donor provided a peripheral blood sample, and peripheral blood mononuclear cells were used for TCR beta sequencing. The Qiagen DNeasy Blood Extraction Kit was used to extract genomic DNA from the blood cell samples. After removal of 0 bases from V and 1 base from J, the junction retains 4 bases not matched to a gene. The germline V gene yields SGDLS for CDR1 and YYNGEE for CDR2. From the cysteine through the phenylalanine, the CDR3 covers 16 amino acids. Only the CDR3 portion is preserved as DNA: 48 bases, with reading frame beginning at the first base. Points the paper makes about the study in general: The authors suggested that the approach could potentially be extended to other disease states and immunological phenotypes. A cluster of highly shared sequence variants was judged likely to be a technical artifact of the sequencing pipeline. Compared with equally common non-associated chains, HLA-associated TCR beta chains in a later analysis were more clonally expanded and had lower generation probabilities. According to a later analysis, TCR association rates differed among HLA loci, with DRB1 alleles showing the most associated TCRs and HLA-C alleles showing the fewest. The study gave a list of roughly 150 TCR beta chains associated with cytomegalovirus. CMV serostatus was the only immune exposure information available for the cohort. Several of the top co-occurrence clusters appeared to be linked to parvovirus B19, influenza, CMV and Epstein-Barr virus, according to a later analysis. A later analysis associated about 16,000 TCR beta sequences with specific HLA alleles at a false discovery rate of 0.05. Presence/absence analyses assumed roughly uniform sequencing depth across donors, an assumption that may not hold. Cytomegalovirus status was reported to be diagnosed by the classifier with high specificity and sensitivity in both the original and validation cohorts. In a later analysis, most CMV-associated TCR beta chains were found to appear HLA-restricted, with HLA associations seemingly driven largely by CMV exposure. Correlated functional status among segregating V segments might be attributable to linkage disequilibrium, but an unknown experimental factor could not be ruled out. In an earlier analysis of approximately 590 of the donors, most TCR beta V segments were observed in productive rearrangements about 87% or about 30% of the time, broadly matching IMGT annotations. Because HLA typing was missing for some donors at each locus, association tests included only the typed subset. Most TCR sequences were observed very rarely across donors, whereas some public TCRs were present in many individuals. A further reported finding was that TCR beta sequences accurately predicted the HLA-A and HLA-B alleles for most subjects in the first cohort. The earlier analysis of a few hundred of the donors excluded around 17 rarely observed V segments, including chromosome 9 orphons, because counts were too low. In this cohort, only TCR beta chains were sequenced, and detectable features were limited by the absence of alpha or paired-chain data. Some IMGT-functional V segments, including TRBV6-2 and TRBV6-3, could not be distinguished by the 87-base-pair reads and were therefore excluded. A few of the identified cytomegalovirus-associated TCR beta chains were confirmed in vitro to be specific for cytomegalovirus antigens. V-gene and J-gene trimming of TCR beta chains was associated with a missense DCLRE1C variant in a later genetic analysis, and the association was replicated in an independent cohort. When HLA alleles, especially DR and DQ, strongly co-occurred, attributing TCR associations to individual alleles was difficult. A later genetic analysis reported fewer N-insertions in productive TCRs among donors in an Asian-associated ancestry cluster than the roughly 670-donor mean.

In the case of this clone: The antigen this receptor binds is unknown. Nothing much larger sits one base from this clone, and base qualities are not available.

This sequence originates from a woman aged 40-49 years in good health and CMV-seropositive. Sequenced: PBMCs. The chain joins TRBV9 to TRBJ2-3; 8 middle bases align to TRBD1. The nucleotide sequence is given as TGTGCCAGCAGCGTAGGACAGGGGAGGCGCACAGATACGCAGTATTTT. This codes for CASSVGQGRRTDTQYF. Reference TRBV9 and TRBJ2-3 genes cover what lies past the CDR3, so the full variable domain is DSGVTQTPKHLITATGQRVTLRCSPRSGDLSVYWYQQSLDQGLQFLIQYYNGEERAKGNILERFSAQQFPDLHSELNLSSLELGDSALYFCASSVGQGRRTDTQYFGPGTRLTVL.